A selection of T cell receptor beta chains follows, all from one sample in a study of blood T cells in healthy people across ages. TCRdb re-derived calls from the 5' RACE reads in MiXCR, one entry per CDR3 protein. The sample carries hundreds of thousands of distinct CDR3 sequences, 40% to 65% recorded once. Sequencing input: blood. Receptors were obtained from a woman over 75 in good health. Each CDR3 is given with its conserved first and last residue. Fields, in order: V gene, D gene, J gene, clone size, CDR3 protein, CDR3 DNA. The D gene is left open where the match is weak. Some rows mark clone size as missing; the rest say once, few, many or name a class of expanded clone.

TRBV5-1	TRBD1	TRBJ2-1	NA	CASSRGTGGDEQFF	TGCGCCAGCAGCCGCGGGACAGGGGGCGATGAGCAGTTCTTC
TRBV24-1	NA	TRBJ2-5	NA	CATSAGGGQETQYF	TGTGCCACCAGTGCCGGTGGTGGGCAAGAGACCCAGTACTTC
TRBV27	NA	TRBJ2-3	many	CASKLGATNADTQYF	TGTGCCAGTAAATTGGGGGCTACCAATGCTGATACGCAGTATTTT
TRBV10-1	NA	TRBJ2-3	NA	CASSDGGDVTDTQYF	TGCGCCAGCAGTGATGGCGGGGACGTCACAGATACGCAGTATTTT
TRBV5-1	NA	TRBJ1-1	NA	CASSSGQIQNTEAFF	TGCGCCAGCAGCTCTGGACAGATACAGAACACTGAAGCTTTCTTT
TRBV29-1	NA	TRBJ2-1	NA	CSVGGLQDIRGHEQFF	TGCAGCGTTGGGGGACTTCAGGACATCCGGGGCCATGAGCAGTTCTTC
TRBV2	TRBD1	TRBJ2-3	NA	CASRPGQGGTQYF	TGTGCCAGCAGGCCTGGACAGGGGGGAACGCAGTATTTT
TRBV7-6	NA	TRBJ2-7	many	CASSLGFGGNEQYF	TGTGCCAGTAGCTTAGGGTTTGGGGGAAACGAGCAGTACTTC
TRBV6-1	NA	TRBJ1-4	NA	CASSARTGTLSEKLFF	TGTGCCAGCAGTGCTAGAACCGGGACTCTGAGTGAAAAACTGTTTTTT
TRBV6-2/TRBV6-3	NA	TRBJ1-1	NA	CASSYGRTEAFF	TGTGCCAGCAGTTACGGTCGGACTGAAGCTTTCTTT
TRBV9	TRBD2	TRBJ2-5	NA	CASSVDGLASRTQYF	TGTGCCAGCAGCGTAGACGGACTAGCTTCCCGGACCCAGTACTTC
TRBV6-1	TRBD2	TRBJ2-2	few	CASSDRLAGGPDTGELFF	TGTGCCAGCAGCGATCGACTAGCGGGGGGGCCGGACACCGGGGAGCTGTTTTTT
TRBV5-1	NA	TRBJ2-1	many	CASSEASSEQFF	TGCGCCAGCAGCGAAGCCAGCAGTGAGCAGTTCTTC
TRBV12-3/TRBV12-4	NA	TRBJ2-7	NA	CASSVLSYFMGDEQYF	TGTGCCAGCAGCGTCCTCTCTTACTTCATGGGAGACGAGCAGTACTTC
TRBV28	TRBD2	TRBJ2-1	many	CASSLRGVSSGRFNEQFF	TGTGCCAGCAGTTTACGTGGGGTGTCTAGCGGGAGGTTTAATGAGCAGTTCTTC
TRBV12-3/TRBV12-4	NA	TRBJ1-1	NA	CASRTDWTDTEAFF	TGTGCCAGCAGGACCGACTGGACAGACACTGAAGCTTTCTTT
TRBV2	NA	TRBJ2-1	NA	CASSELVLNEQFF	TGTGCCAGCAGTGAACTCGTCCTGAATGAGCAGTTCTTC
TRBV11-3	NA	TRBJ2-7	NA	CASSLVGRGTHEQYF	TGTGCCAGCAGCTTAGTTGGACGGGGGACGCATGAGCAGTACTTC
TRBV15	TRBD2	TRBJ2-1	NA	CATSRPSGRAGNEQFF	TGTGCCACCAGCAGACCTAGCGGGAGGGCCGGGAATGAGCAGTTCTTC
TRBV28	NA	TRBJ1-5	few	CASSPRQVYSNQPQHF	TGTGCCAGCAGTCCCCGACAAGTTTATAGCAATCAGCCCCAGCATTTT
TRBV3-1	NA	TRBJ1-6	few	CASSQVQGNSPLHF	TGTGCCAGCAGCCAAGTACAAGGGAATTCACCCCTCCACTTT
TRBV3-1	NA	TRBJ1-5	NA	CASSQGQHNQPQHF	TGTGCCAGCAGCCAAGGACAGCACAATCAGCCCCAGCATTTT
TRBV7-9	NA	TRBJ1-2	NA	CASSWGGGAGGYTF	TGTGCCAGCAGCTGGGGAGGTGGCGCGGGTGGCTACACCTTC
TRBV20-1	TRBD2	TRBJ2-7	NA	CSAGTSGTYEQYF	TGCAGTGCTGGGACTAGCGGAACCTACGAGCAGTACTTC
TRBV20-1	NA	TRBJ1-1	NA	CSARDIQGGSTEAFF	TGCAGTGCTAGAGATATACAGGGAGGGAGCACTGAAGCTTTCTTT
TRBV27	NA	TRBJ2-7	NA	CASSARTAYEQYF	TGTGCCAGCAGTGCTCGGACAGCCTACGAGCAGTACTTC
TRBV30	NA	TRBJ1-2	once	CASEGYGYTF	TGTGCTTCCGAGGGGTATGGCTACACCTTC
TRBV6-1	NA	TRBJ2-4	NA	CASSAQLQGRHPNIQYF	TGTGCCAGCAGTGCCCAACTACAGGGCCGCCACCCAAACATTCAGTACTTC
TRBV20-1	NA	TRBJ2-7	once	CSASSSGEQYF	TGCAGTGCTAGTTCTTCGGGGGAGCAGTACTTC
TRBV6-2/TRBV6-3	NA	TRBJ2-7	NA	CASSYGYLEQYF	TGTGCCAGCAGTTACGGGTACCTCGAGCAGTACTTC
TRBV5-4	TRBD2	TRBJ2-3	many	CASSVGRGTNTDTQYF	TGTGCCAGCAGCGTTGGCCGCGGGACTAACACAGATACGCAGTATTTT
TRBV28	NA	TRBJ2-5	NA	CASSQSDRQETQYF	TGTGCCAGCAGCCAATCGGACAGACAAGAGACCCAGTACTTC
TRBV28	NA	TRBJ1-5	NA	CASRDSRSNQPQHF	TGTGCCAGCAGGGACAGTAGGAGCAATCAGCCCCAGCATTTT
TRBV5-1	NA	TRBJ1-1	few	CASSLAGVLNTEAFF	TGCGCCAGCAGCTTGGCCGGTGTACTGAACACTGAAGCTTTCTTT
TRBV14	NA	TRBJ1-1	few	CASSKGLGTEAFF	TGTGCCAGCAGCAAGGGGCTGGGCACTGAAGCTTTCTTT
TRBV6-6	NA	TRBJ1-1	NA	CASSYPWTQNTEAFF	TGTGCCAGCAGTTACCCCTGGACGCAGAACACTGAAGCTTTCTTT
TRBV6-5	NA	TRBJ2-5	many	CASSSRARQETQYF	TGTGCCAGCAGTTCCCGCGCGAGGCAAGAGACCCAGTACTTC
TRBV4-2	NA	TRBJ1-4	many	CASSQGGRAEKLFF	TGTGCCAGCAGCCAGGGTGGACGTGCTGAAAAACTGTTTTTT
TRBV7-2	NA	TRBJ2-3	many	CASKSRSAGTDTQYF	TGTGCCAGCAAATCAAGGTCCGCCGGCACAGATACGCAGTATTTT
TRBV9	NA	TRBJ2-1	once	CASSVGLQSSCNEQFF	TGTGCCAGCAGCGTGGGACTCCAGAGCTCCTGCAATGAGCAGTTCTTC
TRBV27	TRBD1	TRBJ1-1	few	CASNRQGPNTEAFF	TGTGCCAGCAATCGACAGGGACCGAACACTGAAGCTTTCTTT
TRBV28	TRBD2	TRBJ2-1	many	CASSLVVASGSYEQFF	TGTGCCAGCAGTTTAGTCGTGGCTAGCGGGAGCTATGAGCAGTTCTTC
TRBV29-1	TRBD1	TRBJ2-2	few	CSVEPTGVTGELFF	TGCAGCGTTGAACCGACAGGGGTTACCGGGGAGCTGTTTTTT
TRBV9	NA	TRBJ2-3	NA	CASSARRPSGDTQYF	TGTGCCAGCAGCGCGCGTCGGCCGAGTGGAGATACGCAGTATTTT
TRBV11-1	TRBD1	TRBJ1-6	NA	CASSGDRGGSPLHF	TGTGCCAGCAGCGGGGACAGGGGCGGTTCACCCCTCCACTTT
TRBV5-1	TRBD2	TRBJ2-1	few	CASSAQGGASYNEQFF	TGCGCCAGCAGCGCCCAGGGAGGGGCCTCCTACAATGAGCAGTTCTTC